This record looks at one TCR beta chain sequence and its context. Additional DNA sequences in this sample encode the identical CDR3. Sequenced by immunoSEQ multiplex PCR; TCRdb stores in-frame clones only, minus some. The repertoire holds about 260,000 clones, with less than 90% as singletons. This specimen comes from a study of blood T cell repertoires in COVID-19. Trimming shortened V by 0 bases and J by 0 bases, and 7 bases separated the two germline ends. CDR1 is SGHRS, CDR2 YFSETQ, per germline. The CDR3 is 15 residues long. Participants were aged about 18 to 89 years from some 24 US areas. Recovered status applied to Cohort 3 donors who had two consecutive negative PCRs. It also applied to those with clearance or with symptom resolution.

V usage is TRBV5-1 and J usage is TRBJ1-3; D gene unclear. The source material was PBMCs or T cells enriched from blood (not recorded which). The source is a woman aged 45 to 65 who had recovered from COVID-19. CDR3 nucleotide sequence: TGCGCCAGCAGCTTGGACGGGAGCTCTGGAAACACCATATATTTT. Translated: CASSLDGSSGNTIYF.